This T cell receptor (beta chain) was captured by sequencing in a study of monozygotic twins with inflammatory bowel disease. Researchers collected over 2 ml of blood per donor. Germline V CDR1 and CDR2: SGHDT, YYEEEE. The CDR3 contains 14 residues. TCRdb reprocessed the 5' RACE reads and reports one entry per CDR3 protein, with no DNA. Recorded for this sample: around 380,000 distinct CDR3 sequences. The chain joins TRBV5-6 to TRBJ2-7. Sequencing used blood. The TCR sequence derives from a human donor with ulcerative colitis or Crohn's disease, or a healthy co-twin of an affected twin (not recorded which). CDR3 protein: CASSPSWGSYEQYF.